A single sample is the source of the 9 T cell receptor delta chains below, sequenced in a study of γδ T cells in repeated Plasmodium falciparum infection. Bulk repertoires came from Vgamma9/Vdelta2+ or Vdelta2-negative gammadelta T cells flow-sorted from PBMC. TCRdb re-analyzed the multiplex PCR reads via CATT. The sample includes about 57,000 delta-chain clones, around 1.7% of them seen just once. The sequenced material came from gamma-delta T cells from blood. All receptors derive from a pool of human donors (malaria-infected and uninfected, not separated).

This clone was counted many times. With only one base between it and a far larger clone, this is likely a read error. Additional DNA sequences in this sample encode the identical CDR3. This sequence joins TRDV1 and TRDJ1; 11 nucleotides agree with TRDD3. The J gene is not listed in TCRdb, so it was assigned here from a DNA match to germline. CDR3 size: 21 residues. Germline values: CDR1 TSWWSYY, CDR2 QGS. The J segment lost 3 bases and the V segment lost 3 bases, leaving 21 bases of the junction unmatched. CDR3 in amino acids: CALGELHPTPDGGYDPDKLIF. CDR3 bases: TGTGCTCTTGGGGAGCTTCACCCTACCCCAGATGGGGGATACGACCCCGATAAACTCATCTTT.

At least ten counts were recorded for this clone. The chain carries TRDV1 and TRDJ1; 9 bases match TRDD3. In the absence of a J gene in TCRdb, the DNA was matched to germline to assign it here. The CDR3 has 19 residues. Losses at the gene ends were 1 base for V and 10 bases for J; bases not matched to a gene: 22. Germline CDR1 TSWWSYY, CDR2 QGS. Here the CDR3 DNA reads TGTGCTCTTGGGGAACACTTCTACTTCCGCGGTCTGGGGGATGGTAGACTCATCTTT. It is translated as CALGEHFYFRGLGDGRLIF.

This clone was seen a handful of times. TCRdb assigns this DNA the protein of a much larger clone, which departs from its translation at residue 20; this likely reflects a read error, and the protein shown comes from translating the DNA. This chain's CDR3 is CALGELFPTRTLNWGIDTDELIF. The CDR3 DNA sequence: TGTGCTCTTGGGGAACTCTTTCCTACGAGGACCCTAAACTGGGGGATAGACACCGATGAACTCATCTTT. The V and J genes are TRDV1 and TRDJ1; 11 bases match TRDD3. The CDR3 has 23 residues. Germline V gives CDR1 TSWWSYY, CDR2 QGS.

This clone was picked up a small number of times. With only one base between it and a far larger clone, this is likely a read error. Other DNA sequences within the sample encode an identical CDR3. V and J are TRDV1 and TRDJ1, with 10 nucleotides matching TRDD3. The J gene, missing from TCRdb, was assigned here through DNA to germline matching. CDR3 length: 19 residues. Germline CDR1 and CDR2: TSWWSYY and QGS. V lost 4 bases, J lost 3 bases, and 17 bases stayed unmatched. The DNA for the CDR3 is TGTGCTCTTGGGGGACAAATAGTTCTGGGGGATAGGAAATCCGATAAACTCATCTTT. Translating it yields CALGGQIVLGDRKSDKLIF.

The sample holds many counts of this clone. TCRdb lists the protein of a much larger clone for this DNA, which differs at residue 9, so this is likely a read error; the protein given here is translated from the DNA itself. The chain couples TRDV1 to TRDJ1; a weak D match, TRDD3 (5 bases). CDR1 TSWWSYY and CDR2 QGS come from the germline V gene. Deletions cut 3 bases from V and 0 bases from J, with 23 bases between. The CDR3 contains 19 residues. DNA for the CDR3: TGTGCTCTTGGGGAGCCTAGTAGTCCGGGGGTCCACCACACCGATAAACTCATCTTT. Translating it yields CALGEPSSPGVHHTDKLIF.

This clone appeared a few times. The translation of this DNA and the TCRdb protein of a much larger clone differ at residue 4, probably owing to a read error; the protein shown here is translated from the DNA. The chain employs TRDV2 and TRDJ1, with TRDD3 identical over 8 bases. Germline V gene lookup returns CDR1 GEAIGNYY and CDR2 EKD. There are 16 residues in the CDR3. V shed 5 bases and J 0 bases; nucleotides not matched to a gene: 10. The CDR3 loop reads CACVDLGEFYTDKLIF. In DNA form, the CDR3 reads TGTGCCTGTGTCGATCTGGGGGAGTTCTACACCGATAAACTCATCTTT.

This clone has only a few counts. The likely explanation is a read error, given a far larger clone one base away. The same CDR3 arises from other DNA sequences in this sample as well. This chain uses TRDV1 with TRDJ2, with 8 bases lining up with TRDD3. The J gene was missing in TCRdb and was found by matching the end of the DNA to germline. Germline V gives CDR1 TSWWSYY, CDR2 QGS. CDR3 length: 21 amino acids. This CDR3 is CALGEGPYWGPRTTLTAQLFF. CDR3 DNA sequence: TGTGCCCTTGGGGAAGGTCCCTACTGGGGGCCCCGCACCACCTTGACAGCACAACTCTTCTTT.

This clone was seen many times. A far larger clone lies a single base away; this is likely a read error. The sample carries other DNA sequences with the same CDR3. V and J are TRDV1 and TRDJ1, with 13 bases fitting TRDD3. The CDR3 sequence is 20 residues long. Germline-derived CDR1 and CDR2 are TSWWSYY and QGS. This CDR3 reads CALGDLISYWGIRHTDKLIF. The DNA for the CDR3 is TGTGCTCTTGGGGATCTCATTTCGTACTGGGGGATACGGCACACCGACAAACTCATCTTT.

As regards this clone: The TCRdb record carries a much larger clone's protein, which differs from this DNA's translation at residue 4; a read error is the likely cause, and the protein listed here is the DNA translation. This chain connects TRDV1 to TRDJ1; possibly TRDD2 for D (6 bases). The CDR3 contains 21 residues. Trimming removed 7 bases from V and 0 bases from J, with 33 bases in between. Germline V gene lookup returns CDR1 TSWWSYY and CDR2 QGS. The CDR3: CALAAPGNLPYMGVYTDKLIF. The CDR3 bases are TGTGCTCTTGCGGCCCCGGGGAACCTTCCGTATATGGGAGTGTACACCGATAAACTCATCTTT.